Each of the 4 T cell receptor beta chains below was sequenced from the same sample in a study of T cells expressing NK-cell markers. For each CDR3 protein, TCRdb gives one entry from its re-call of the 5' RACE reads, without DNA. The sample totals fewer than 550,000 distinct CDR3 sequences; its top ten clones hold over 1.3%. Sequencing was done on a sample of blood T cells: a sorted CD56 or NKG2C T cell subset, CD4+ or CD8+ T cells, or bulk PBMC T cells (not recorded which). Receptors were obtained from a woman between 50 and 59 years old in good health.

This chain joins TRBV10-1 and TRBJ2-6. There are 15 residues in the CDR3. CDR1 is WNHNN, CDR2 SYGVQD, per germline (reference sequence). The CDR3 sequence is CASRNRYSGANVLTF.

V usage is TRBV19 and J usage is TRBJ2-4; with no DNA, the TCRdb D assignment of TRBD2 cannot be verified. The CDR3 length is 11 residues. Germline V gene sequence: CDR1 LNHDA, CDR2 SQIVND (reference sequence). The CDR3 loop is CAPTWENIQYF.

The V gene is TRBV6-1, the J gene TRBJ2-7; TCRdb proposes TRBD1, but this gene call is untestable without DNA. This CDR3 has 14 residues. Germline V gene data show CDR1 as MNHNS and CDR2 as SASEGT. CDR3 sequence: CASSERDRYYEQYF.

This chain connects TRBV4-1 to TRBJ2-1; TCRdb reports TRBD2, a call that lacks DNA to check it against. CDR3 length equals 15 residues. CDR1 MGHRA and CDR2 YSYEKL come from the germline V gene. This CDR3 is CASSQAGTSIHEQFF.